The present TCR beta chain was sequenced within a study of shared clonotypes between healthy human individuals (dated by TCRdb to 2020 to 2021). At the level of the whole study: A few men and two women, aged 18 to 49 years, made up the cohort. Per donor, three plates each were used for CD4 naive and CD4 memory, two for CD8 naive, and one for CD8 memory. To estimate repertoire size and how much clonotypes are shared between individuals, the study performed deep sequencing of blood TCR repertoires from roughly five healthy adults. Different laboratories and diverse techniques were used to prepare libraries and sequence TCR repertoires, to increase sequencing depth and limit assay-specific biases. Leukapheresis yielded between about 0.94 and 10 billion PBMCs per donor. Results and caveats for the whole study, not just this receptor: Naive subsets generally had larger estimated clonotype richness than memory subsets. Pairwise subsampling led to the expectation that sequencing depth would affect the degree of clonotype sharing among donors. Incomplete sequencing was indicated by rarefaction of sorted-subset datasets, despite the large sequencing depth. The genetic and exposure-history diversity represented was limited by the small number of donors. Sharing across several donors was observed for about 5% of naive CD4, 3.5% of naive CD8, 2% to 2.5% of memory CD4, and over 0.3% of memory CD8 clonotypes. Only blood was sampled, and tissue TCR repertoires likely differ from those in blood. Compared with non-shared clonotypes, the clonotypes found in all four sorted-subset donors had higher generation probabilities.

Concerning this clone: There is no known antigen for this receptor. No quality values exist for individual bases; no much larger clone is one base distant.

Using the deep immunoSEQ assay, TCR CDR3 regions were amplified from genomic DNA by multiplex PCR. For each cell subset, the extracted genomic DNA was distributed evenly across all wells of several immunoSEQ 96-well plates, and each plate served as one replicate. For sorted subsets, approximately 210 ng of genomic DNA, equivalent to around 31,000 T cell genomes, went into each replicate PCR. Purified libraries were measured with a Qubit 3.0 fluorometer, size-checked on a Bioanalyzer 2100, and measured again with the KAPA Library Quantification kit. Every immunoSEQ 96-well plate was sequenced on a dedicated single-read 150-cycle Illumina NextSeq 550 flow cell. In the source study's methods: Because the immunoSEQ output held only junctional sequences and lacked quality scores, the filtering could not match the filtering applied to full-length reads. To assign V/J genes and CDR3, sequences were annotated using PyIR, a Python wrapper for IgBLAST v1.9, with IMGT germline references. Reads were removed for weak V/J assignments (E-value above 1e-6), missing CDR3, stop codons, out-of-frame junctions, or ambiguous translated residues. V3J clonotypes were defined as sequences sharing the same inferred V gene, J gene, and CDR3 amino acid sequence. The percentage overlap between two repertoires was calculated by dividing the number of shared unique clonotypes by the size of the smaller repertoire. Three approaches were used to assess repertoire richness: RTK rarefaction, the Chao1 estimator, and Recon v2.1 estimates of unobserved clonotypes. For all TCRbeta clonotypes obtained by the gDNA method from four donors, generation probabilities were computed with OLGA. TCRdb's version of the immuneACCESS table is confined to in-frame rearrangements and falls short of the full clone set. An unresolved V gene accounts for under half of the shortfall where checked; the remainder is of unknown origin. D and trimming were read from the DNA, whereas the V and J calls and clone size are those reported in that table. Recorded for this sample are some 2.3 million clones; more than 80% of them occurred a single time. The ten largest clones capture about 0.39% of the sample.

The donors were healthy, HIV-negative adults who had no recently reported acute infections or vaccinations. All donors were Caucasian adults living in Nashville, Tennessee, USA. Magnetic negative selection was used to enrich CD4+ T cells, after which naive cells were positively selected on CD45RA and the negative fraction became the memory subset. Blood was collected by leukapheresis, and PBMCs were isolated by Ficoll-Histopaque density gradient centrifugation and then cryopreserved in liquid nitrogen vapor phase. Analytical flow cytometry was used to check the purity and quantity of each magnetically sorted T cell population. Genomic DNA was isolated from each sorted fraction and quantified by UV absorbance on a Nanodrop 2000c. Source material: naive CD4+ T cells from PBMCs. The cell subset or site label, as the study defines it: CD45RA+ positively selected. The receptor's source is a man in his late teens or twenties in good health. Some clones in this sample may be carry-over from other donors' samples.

The DNA is as follows: TGCGCCAGCAGCCAATCTAGTAGACGACCAGCTTTCTTT. Its translation is CASSQSSRRPAFF. The rearranged chain carries TRBV4-1 and TRBJ1-1; confidence is insufficient to name the D gene. A distance of 14 bases separates the germline ends of V and J, which lose 2 bases and 10 bases respectively. The CDR3 starts with the cysteine, ends with the phenylalanine, and has 13 residues. The retained sequence is limited to the CDR3, 39 bases, with the frame set at the first base. For CDR1 and CDR2, the germline V gene lists MGHRA and YSYEKL.